One and the same sample provided the 3 T cell receptor beta chains below, sequenced in a study of cytomegalovirus exposure and HLA in healthy donors. Use of 60 Vbeta and 13 Jbeta primers characterized the PCR. Generated by immunoSEQ multiplex PCR, the TCRdb table keeps only in-frame clones and is missing some. Among hundreds of thousands of clones listed, around 83% were seen once. The specimen sequenced was PBMCs. The receptors here all came from a girl aged 10 to 17 in good health and CMV-seronegative.

This rearrangement joins TRBV9 to TRBJ2-1; TRBD2 agrees at 11 bases. Trimming cost V 0 bases and J 8 bases; bases outside gene matches: 7. CDR3 length: 16 residues. Germline V gene lookup returns CDR1 SGDLS and CDR2 YYNGEE. Written as DNA, the CDR3 is TGTGCCAGCAGCGTAGGTCATAGCGGGGGGGCCTATGAGCAGTTCTTC. Translation gives CASSVGHSGGAYEQFF.

The chain combines TRBV7-9 with TRBJ1-1, with 7 bases matching TRBD1. Germline CDR1 and CDR2: SEHNR and FQNEAQ (reference sequence). V lost 5 bases and J lost 8; bases outside the gene matches: 2. The CDR3 totals 11 residues. The CDR3 DNA reads TGTGCCAGCAGCCCGGGACAGGAAGCTTTCTTT. It is translated as CASSPGQEAFF.

The chain links TRBV6-6 to TRBJ1-1; the D gene is possibly TRBD1 (5 bases). Germline loops: CDR1 MNHNY, CDR2 SVGAGI (reference sequence). V gave up 6 bases and J gave up 8 bases, with 7 bases separating them. This CDR3 is built from 10 residues. The CDR3 is CASSQGEAFF. In DNA, the CDR3 is TGTGCCAGCAGCCAGGGAGAAGCTTTCTTT.